This TCR beta chain stems from a study of control samples from healthy donors and cancer patients (dated by TCRdb to between 2020 and 2021). With respect to this clone: This clone's antigen is unknown. No base-level quality is on record; no much larger clone is a single base apart.

Based on the germline V gene (reference sequence), the CDR1 and CDR2 sequences are SGHNT and YYREEE. V trim: 4 bases; J trim: 6 bases; unmatched bases: 5. The CDR3 runs 14 amino acids, cysteine and phenylalanine included. This entry keeps only the CDR3 DNA: 42 bases, framed from base 1. The method was the immunoSEQ multiplex PCR assay. TCRdb obtained this table from immuneACCESS and retained in-frame rearrangements with V and J assigned. These tables miss some clones; where compared with another copy, unresolved V genes account for less than half of the shortfall, and the remainder is unexplained. This sample has 150,000 to 200,000 clones in its table, and about nine tenths of those were observed once. The leading ten clones occupy roughly 1.6% of the sample.

This chain is built from TRBV5-4 and TRBJ2-1, with 9 middle bases fitting TRBD1. Material: blood. This TCR came from a woman aged 25 to 45 in good health. The base sequence is TGTGCCAGCAGCATAAAGACAGGGGGCAATGAGCAGTTCTTC. It codes for CASSIKTGGNEQFF. The CDR3 plus the reference TRBV5-4 and TRBJ2-1 genes for the other parts give the full variable domain: ETGVTQSPTHLIKTRGQQVTLRCSSQSGHNTVSWYQQALGQGPQFIFQYYREEENGRGNFPPRFSGLQFPNYSSELNVNALELDDSALYLCASSIKTGGNEQFFGPGTRLTVL.